These T cell receptor beta chains were read from a single sample in a study of post-analysis software for immune sequencing data. TCRdb reprocessed the PCR reads via MiXCR and lists one record per CDR3 protein. The table shows about 210,000 distinct CDR3 sequences, with around 29% occurring only once. What was sequenced was blood. The receptors shown here come from a girl under 18 with multiple sclerosis. Each CDR3 is given with its conserved first and last residue. Each record gives: V gene, clone size, J gene, D gene, CDR3 DNA, CDR3 protein. D genes are given only for firm matches. Clone size is shown for a subset of rows, as once, few, many or a class of expanded clone.

TRBV5-1	few	TRBJ2-7	-	TGCGCCAGCAGCTTGGATCCCCAGCACAGCTCCTACGAGCAGTACTTC	CASSLDPQHSSYEQYF
TRBV2	few	TRBJ2-7	-	TGTGCCAGCAGTGGTAATAGCGGCTACTACGAGCAGTACTTC	CASSGNSGYYEQYF
TRBV12-3/TRBV12-4	many	TRBJ2-7	TRBD1	TGTGCCAGCAGTCCGACGACAGGGCCCTACGAGCAGTACTTC	CASSPTTGPYEQYF
TRBV6-2/TRBV6-3	few	TRBJ1-1	TRBD1	TGTGCCAGCAGTCAAGACAGGGGCGACTTGAACACTGAAGCTTTCTTT	CASSQDRGDLNTEAFF
TRBV20-1	-	TRBJ1-5	TRBD1	TGCAGTGCCCGGGACAGGGGATTGTATAGCAATCAGCCCCAGCATTTT	CSARDRGLYSNQPQHF
TRBV20-1	-	TRBJ2-5	-	TGCAGTGCTGGCCCCGGGGGCAGCGTTGGGACCCAGTACTTC	CSAGPGGSVGTQYF
TRBV7-9	-	TRBJ2-2	-	TGTGCCAGCAGCTTGGCGGGTTGGACCGGGGAGCTGTTTTTT	CASSLAGWTGELFF
TRBV12-3/TRBV12-4	large	TRBJ2-7	TRBD2	TGTGCCAGCAGTTTAGCGCGGGGGAGAATCTACGAGCAGTACTTC	CASSLARGRIYEQYF
TRBV3-1	-	TRBJ2-1	TRBD2	TGTGCCTGTGGGGCGGGAGGGCCGTATGAGCAGTTCTTC	CACGAGGPYEQFF
TRBV20-1	-	TRBJ2-3	-	TGCAGTGCTACTACCGGAGCCAAAGGAACAGATACGCAGTATTTT	CSATTGAKGTDTQYF
TRBV20-1	many	TRBJ2-3	TRBD2	TGCAGTGCTAGTCGGACTAGCGGAACAGATACGCAGTATTTT	CSASRTSGTDTQYF
TRBV7-3	-	TRBJ1-5	-	TGTACCAGCAGCGCGACAGGTTTCAATCAGCCCCAGCATTTT	CTSSATGFNQPQHF
TRBV6-5	few	TRBJ2-3	TRBD2	TGTGCCAGCAGTTACGCACGACTAGCAGGTGCAGATATGCAGTATTTT	CASSYARLAGADMQYF
TRBV7-2	many	TRBJ2-1	-	TGTGCCAGCAGCCCCAATTCCAATGAGCAGTTCTTC	CASSPNSNEQFF
TRBV7-2	-	TRBJ1-5	-	TGTGCCAGCAGCTTAGCTCAGGACAGCGGTCAGCCCCAGCATTTT	CASSLAQDSGQPQHF
TRBV7-9	many	TRBJ2-5	-	TGTGCCAGCAGCTTAGGGCTCAGCGGAGGAGGGGAGCAGTACTTC	CASSLGLSGGGEQYF
TRBV7-2	few	TRBJ1-5	TRBD1	TGTGCCAGCAGTGACAGGGCGGGGCAGCCCCAGCATTTT	CASSDRAGQPQHF
TRBV9	few	TRBJ1-1	-	TGTGCCAGCAGCGTAGTAGGCAGCCCCCGAGGCACTGAAGCTTTCTTT	CASSVVGSPRGTEAFF
TRBV24-1	-	TRBJ2-5	-	TGTGCCACCAGTGATGAGAAGGATGAGCAGTACTTC	CATSDEKDEQYF
TRBV21-1	-	TRBJ2-3	-	TGTGCCAGCAAATGGACTGGATCTGGCACAGATACGCAGTATTTT	CASKWTGSGTDTQYF
TRBV20-1	-	TRBJ1-1	TRBD1	TGCAGTGCTAGAGATTCCGGGACAGGTGGAAACACTGAAGCTTTCTTT	CSARDSGTGGNTEAFF
TRBV13	-	TRBJ2-1	TRBD1	TGTGCCAGCAGCTCCTCCGGGACAGGGTTAGATGAGCAGTTCTTC	CASSSSGTGLDEQFF
TRBV18	-	TRBJ2-7	-	TGTGCCAACTCACCAGTAGAGAGAACCTACGAGCAGTACTTC	CANSPVERTYEQYF
TRBV20-1	-	TRBJ1-1	-	TGCAGTGCTAGGGCTGATATGAACACTGAAGCTTTCTTT	CSARADMNTEAFF
TRBV7-2	-	TRBJ2-3	TRBD1	TGTGCCAGCAGCCCGGGGACAGGGGGCACAACAGATACGCAGTATTTT	CASSPGTGGTTDTQYF
TRBV18	few	TRBJ1-1	TRBD1	TGTGCCAGCTCCCTGGACAGGGATTTAACTGAAGCTTTCTTT	CASSLDRDLTEAFF
TRBV5-1	-	TRBJ1-1	-	TGCGCCAGCAGCTTGACGGGCAGGGAGACTGAAGCTTTCTTT	CASSLTGRETEAFF
TRBV12-3/TRBV12-4	-	TRBJ1-2	TRBD1	TGTGCCAGCGGCCCGGGACAGGGGGCTGGTGGCTACACCTTC	CASGPGQGAGGYTF
TRBV15	many	TRBJ2-3	TRBD1	TGTGCCACCCGGCCCGGGACAGGGTTGTCAGATACGCAGTATTTT	CATRPGTGLSDTQYF
TRBV7-3	-	TRBJ2-1	-	TGTGCCAGCAGCTCCCAGGGGGGGACCTACAATGAGCAGTTCTTC	CASSSQGGTYNEQFF
TRBV6-5	many	TRBJ1-2	-	TGTGCCAGCACCCGGGGTGTGGGCTACACCTTC	CASTRGVGYTF
TRBV7-2	-	TRBJ2-7	-	TGTGCCAGCAGCCCTACGGTGGAAGAGCAGTACTTC	CASSPTVEEQYF
TRBV25-1	-	TRBJ1-1	-	TGTGCCAGCAGTGAGGGCACTGGGGGCACTGAAGCTTTCTTT	CASSEGTGGTEAFF
TRBV30	-	TRBJ2-7	-	TGTGCCTGGAGATTGGGGGGGGGCCGCGAGCAGTACTTC	CAWRLGGGREQYF
TRBV20-1	many	TRBJ2-3	-	TGCAGTGCTAGAGATTCATCCGCGGCAGATACGCAGTATTTT	CSARDSSAADTQYF
TRBV7-9	many	TRBJ2-5	TRBD2	TGTGCCAGCAGCTCCGGGACTACGTCAATGAGCGAGACCCAGTACTTC	CASSSGTTSMSETQYF
TRBV12-3/TRBV12-4	many	TRBJ2-7	TRBD2	TGTGCCAGCAGTTATGGGAGCGGGAGGAAGGATTACGAGCAGTACTTC	CASSYGSGRKDYEQYF
TRBV5-1	many	TRBJ2-7	-	TGCGCCAGCAGCTTGGTATTCGCGAGGGACGCATCCTACGAGCAGTACTTC	CASSLVFARDASYEQYF
TRBV12-3/TRBV12-4	-	TRBJ2-3	TRBD2	TGTGCCAGCAGTTTTGGGAGCGGGGGGAGAGCAGATGCGCAGTATTTT	CASSFGSGGRADAQYF
TRBV12-3/TRBV12-4	many	TRBJ2-1	-	TGTGCCAGCAGTAAAGGACTGTACAATGAGCAGTTCTTC	CASSKGLYNEQFF
TRBV28	many	TRBJ2-7	-	TGTGCCAGCAGTTTATTTGGGGGCCTGGGCTTCTACGAGCAGTACTTC	CASSLFGGLGFYEQYF
TRBV12-3/TRBV12-4	few	TRBJ1-2	-	TGTGCCAGCAGTAGACAGACTCGGTATGGCTACACCTTC	CASSRQTRYGYTF
TRBV30	-	TRBJ2-3	TRBD2	TGTGCCTGGAGTGCGACACTAGCGGGGGGTCCAGATACGCAGTATTTT	CAWSATLAGGPDTQYF
TRBV20-1	-	TRBJ1-2	TRBD1	TGCAGTGCTAGAGATCAAGGGGGCGCATCGTCTAACTATGGCTACACCTTC	CSARDQGGASSNYGYTF
TRBV4-1	-	TRBJ2-2	-	TGCGCCAGCAGCCCCGGACAGACCACCGGGGAGCTGTTTTTT	CASSPGQTTGELFF
TRBV7-9	-	TRBJ2-7	TRBD1	TGTGTCAGCAGCCGACTTACGACAGGGGGTTCCTACGAGCAGTACTTC	CVSSRLTTGGSYEQYF
TRBV2	-	TRBJ1-2	-	TGTGCCAGTCGATCGGACAAATACTATGGCTACACCTTC	CASRSDKYYGYTF
TRBV12-3/TRBV12-4	-	TRBJ2-5	-	TGTGCCAGCAGTTTACTAGCCGGGGAGACCCAGTACTTC	CASSLLAGETQYF
TRBV20-1	few	TRBJ2-1	-	TGCAGTGCCAGGCGCGGGGGCCTAGAGCAGTTCTTC	CSARRGGLEQFF